This note documents a single TCR beta chain sequence. This sample stems from a study of blood T cells in healthy people across ages. The second PCR ran about 6 to 11 cycles with a sample-barcoded 5' primer and J-beta primers. TCRdb reprocessed the 5' RACE reads via MiXCR and lists one record per CDR3 protein. This table has roughly 900,000 distinct CDR3 sequences, 45% to 50% appearing once. The CDR3 runs 13 residues. Germline CDR1 and CDR2: SGDLS and YYNGEE. Trimming took 2 bases from V and 4 from J, leaving 9 bases between them. The sequenced material came from blood. The receptor was isolated from a man aged 25-40 years in good health. The chain uses TRBV9 and TRBJ1-2; D is undetermined. CDR3 region: CASSVTESYGYTF. The CDR3 DNA sequence: TGTGCCAGCAGCGTGACCGAGTCCTATGGCTACACCTTC.